Listed here are 20 T cell receptor beta chains from one sample, sequenced in a study of Ad26.COV2.S vaccination and SARS-CoV-2 variants. Regarding treatment: 19 received Ad26.COV2.S at low or high dose, single or two shots; five or six received placebo; per-sample allocation not given. Day 63 after the first vaccine or placebo injection was the time point for sampling. Sequencing was performed with immunoSEQ multiplex PCR; in TCRdb, only in-frame clones are kept and a portion is missing. The sample shows some 390,000 clones, approximately 91% of them seen only once. The sample was peripheral blood, taken in a trial of Ad26.COV2.S vaccine versus placebo. Receptor source: a person aged 18-60 years who received the Ad26.COV2.S COVID-19 vaccine or a placebo.

This clone was found a few times. This rearrangement joins TRBV2 to TRBJ1-5; 10 nucleotides align to TRBD1. This CDR3 is built from 15 residues. Per germline, CDR1 SNHLY and CDR2 FYNNEI. Trimming took 2 bases from V and 6 from J; bases not matched to a gene: 4. The DNA for the CDR3 is TGTGCCAGCAGTGAAATGGGACAGGGGCGTCAGCCCCAGCATTTT. Its translation is CASSEMGQGRQPQHF. The entire variable domain, with the rest obtained from reference TRBV2 and TRBJ1-5, is as follows: EPEVTQTPSHQVTQMGQEVILRCVPISNHLYFYWYRQILGQKVEFLVSFYNNEISEKSEIFDDQFSVERPDGSNFTLKIRSTKLEDSAMYFCASSEMGQGRQPQHFGDGTRLSIL.

This clone was seen only once. The chain links TRBV7-3 to TRBJ2-2; weak D call: TRBD1 (5 bases). The length of the CDR3 is 15 residues. The V gene's germline CDR1 is SGHTA and CDR2 FQGTGA. The ends were cut back, 3 bases at V and 4 bases at J, with 12 bases in the middle. CDR3 protein: CASSLEGVGTGELFF. The DNA of the CDR3 is TGTGCCAGCAGCTTGGAAGGGGTTGGCACCGGGGAGCTGTTTTTT.

This clone came up once. The chain uses TRBV6-5 and TRBJ1-2; D perhaps matches TRBD1 (5 bases). This CDR3 spans 15 amino acids. The V gene's germline CDR1 is MNHEY and CDR2 SVGAGI. V was clipped by 2 bases and J by 4 bases, with 14 bases between them. CDR3 loop: CASSYTASGGYGYTF. The CDR3 region has the DNA TGTGCCAGCAGTTACACAGCCTCCGGGGGCTATGGCTACACCTTC.

This rearrangement joins TRBV12-3 or TRBV12-4 to TRBJ1-3; D gene ambiguous. V was cut by 3 bases and J by 4 bases, with 4 bases left in between. This CDR3 contains 12 residues. CDR3 nucleotide sequence: TGTGCCAGCAGTTTCGCAGGAAACACCATATATTTT. Encoded protein: CASSFAGNTIYF.

The rearrangement uses TRBV10-3 and TRBJ2-3; 9 nucleotides agree with TRBD1. J lost 2 bases, V lost 5 bases, and 5 bases had no gene match. In germline, CDR1 is ENHRY, CDR2 SYGVKD. This CDR3 is 15 amino acids long. Here the CDR3 DNA reads TGTGCCATCAGTTCACAGGGGGCATCCACAGATACGCAGTATTTT. This gives the protein CAISSQGASTDTQYF.

V usage is TRBV28 and J usage is TRBJ1-4; TRBD1 aligns across 7 bases. The length of the CDR3 is 13 residues. Germline CDR1 and CDR2: MDHEN and SYDVKM. The V segment lost 7 bases and the J segment 10 bases; nucleotides outside the gene matches: 9. CDR3 sequence: CASTSGGSGKLFF. The CDR3 DNA is TGTGCCAGCACCTCAGGGGGGTCTGGAAAACTGTTTTTT.

The J gene is TRBJ1-2, the V gene TRBV14; unclear D gene. Germline V gives CDR1 SGHDN, CDR2 FVKESK. CDR3 length: 12 amino acids. Trimming took off 7 bases at V and 4 bases at J, with 10 bases between the two ends. The CDR3 DNA follows: TGTGCCAGCACCGGAACGTCCTATGGCTACACCTTC. It is translated as CASTGTSYGYTF.

The chain combines TRBV27 with TRBJ1-2; D not resolved. V lost 7 bases to trimming and J lost 4 bases, with 19 bases between them. CDR1 and CDR2 (germline): MNHEY, SMNVEV (reference sequence). The CDR3 loop spans 15 amino acids. CDR3: CASTSFEGFSYGYTF. As DNA, the CDR3 is TGTGCCAGCACCTCCTTTGAAGGGTTCAGCTATGGCTACACCTTC.

This clone was seen repeatedly, ten times or more. The genes are TRBV7-6 and TRBJ2-5; 12 bases align to TRBD2. Trimming removed 5 bases from V and 5 bases from J; junction bases left unmatched: 6. Germline values: CDR1 SGHVS, CDR2 FNYEAQ. The CDR3 is 15 residues long. The CDR3, as DNA: TGTGCCAGCAGCAGGGGACTAGCGGGCTGGGAGACCCAGTACTTC. Protein product: CASSRGLAGWETQYF.

The chain links TRBV5-4 to TRBJ2-2; D perhaps matches TRBD2 (6 bases). The ends were cut back, 4 bases at V and 1 base at J, with 14 bases in the middle. CDR3 size: 16 residues. In germline, CDR1 is SGHNT, CDR2 YYREEE (reference sequence). This chain's CDR3 is CASSRMGLGNTGELFF. In DNA, the CDR3 is TGTGCCAGCAGCCGGATGGGACTGGGGAACACCGGGGAGCTGTTTTTT.

The gene calls are TRBV4-1 and TRBJ2-1, with 8 bases that match TRBD2. CDR3 size: 16 residues. V shed 0 bases, J shed 7 bases, and the junction held 8 bases outside the gene matches. Germline lookup yields CDR1 MGHRA and CDR2 YSYEKL. This chain's CDR3 is CASSQDRNSGMNEQFF. CDR3 DNA: TGCGCCAGCAGCCAAGATCGGAATAGCGGGATGAATGAGCAGTTCTTC.

The chain uses TRBV14 and TRBJ2-5; 8 nucleotides line up with TRBD2. The trim removed 4 bases at V and 4 bases at J, leaving 14 bases unmatched. CDR1 is SGHDN, CDR2 FVKESK, per germline. The CDR3 loop spans 17 amino acids. DNA of the CDR3: TGTGCCAGCAGCCGAAGGGGTAGCGGGGTGGTGAGAGAGACCCAGTACTTC. Its translation is CASSRRGSGVVRETQYF.

CDR3 region: CATSSSLAEQETQYF. The CDR3 nucleotides read TGTGCCACCAGTAGTTCTCTAGCGGAACAAGAGACCCAGTACTTC. The chain employs TRBV24-1 and TRBJ2-5; 7 bases line up with TRBD2. Germline V gene data show CDR1 as KGHDR and CDR2 as SFDVKD. This CDR3 is 15 amino acids long. The V and J ends lost 6 bases and 2 bases, in that order; junction bases with no gene match: 8.

The J gene is TRBJ2-1, the V gene TRBV3-1 (or the pseudogene TRBV3-2); 8 positions agree with TRBD2. The CDR3 sequence is 15 residues long. The germline V gene encodes CDR1 LGHDT and CDR2 YNNKEL (reference sequence). Germline trimming cut 1 base from V and 4 bases from J; bases unmatched to any gene: 3. CDR3 in amino acids: CASSQGREAYNEQFF. In nucleotides, the CDR3 is TGTGCCAGCAGCCAAGGGCGGGAGGCTTACAATGAGCAGTTCTTC.

This chain joins TRBV18 and TRBJ2-2; 9 bases line up with TRBD1. The CDR3 is 16 amino acids. V shed 1 base and J 4 bases; nucleotides not matched to a gene: 4. Germline CDR1 reads KGHSH; CDR2 reads LQKENI. CDR3 protein: CASSPRQGDITGELFF. CDR3 coding DNA: TGTGCCAGCTCACCACGACAGGGGGACATCACCGGGGAGCTGTTTTTT. The entire variable domain, with the rest obtained from reference TRBV18 and TRBJ2-2, is as follows: NAGVMQNPRHLVRRRGQEARLRCSPMKGHSHVYWYRQLPEEGLKFMVYLQKENIIDESGMPKERFSAEFPKEGPSILRIQQVVRGDSAAYFCASSPRQGDITGELFFGEGSRLTVL.

The chain employs TRBV9 and TRBJ2-7; D not certain. This CDR3 region has 14 residues. V was pared by 0 bases and J by 0 bases, with 7 bases between. CDR1 and CDR2 (germline): SGDLS, YYNGEE. The CDR3 protein is CASSVVGSSYEQYF. The CDR3 coding sequence is TGTGCCAGCAGCGTAGTGGGCAGCTCCTACGAGCAGTACTTC.

The gene calls are TRBV27 and TRBJ2-5; D may be TRBD2 (6 bases). The germline V gene has CDR1 MNHEY and CDR2 SMNVEV (reference sequence). This CDR3 has 15 residues. Between the trimmed V and J ends, which lost 4 bases and 5 bases, there was a span of 17 bases. The CDR3 coding sequence is TGTGCCAGCAGTTCTTACGCCTCGGGGGAGGAGACCCAGTACTTC. Its protein product is CASSSYASGEETQYF.

A few counts support this clone. The chain links TRBV28 to TRBJ2-7, with 8 positions matching TRBD2. V dropped 5 bases and J dropped 6; count of bases not matched to a gene: 15. CDR3 length: 16 amino acids. Germline V lookup: CDR1 MDHEN, CDR2 SYDVKM. CDR3: CASSPLGGAIRGEQYF. The CDR3 DNA is TGTGCCAGCAGTCCTCTCGGGGGGGCAATCCGCGGCGAGCAGTACTTC.

This clone appeared a single time. V is TRBV2 and J is TRBJ1-2, with a weak D call TRBD1 (6 bases). Trimming took off 4 bases at V and 3 bases at J, with 9 bases between the two ends. This CDR3 is built from 13 residues. Germline V gene sequence: CDR1 SNHLY, CDR2 FYNNEI. This CDR3 is CASSGDTYYGYTF. CDR3 bases: TGTGCCAGCAGTGGGGACACCTACTATGGCTACACCTTC.

This clone was picked up many times. The genes are TRBV5-6 and TRBJ1-6; 8 positions agree with TRBD1. Unmatched junction bases numbered 7, after V lost 4 bases and J lost 10 bases. Germline V CDR1 and CDR2: SGHDT, YYEEEE. This CDR3 contains 14 residues. The CDR3 sequence is CASSATGVGSPLHF. DNA of the CDR3: TGTGCCAGCAGCGCGACAGGGGTAGGCTCACCCCTCCACTTT.